This entry features one T cell receptor beta chain sequence. Germline V gene lookup returns CDR1 LGHNA and CDR2 YNFKEQ. This CDR3 spans 21 amino acids. The J segment lost 0 bases and the V segment lost 0 bases, leaving 18 bases of the junction unmatched. This record belongs to a study of blood T cell repertoires in COVID-19. The overall study: The cDNA or gDNA used as material had been derived from T cells, B-cell-depleted T cells, or PBMCs.

The assay was immunoSEQ multiplex PCR, and TCRdb's table has in-frame clones only and misses some. This sample has 150,000 or so clones, with more than 85% found just once. The sequenced sample was peripheral blood. The clonotype was recovered from a man aged 50 to 59 with acute or convalescent COVID-19. The chain couples TRBV4-2 to TRBJ2-7; 9 bases line up with TRBD2. CDR3 nucleotides: TGTGCCAGCAGCCAAGAACAGGCCGGGACTAGCATCTCGCGGGGCTCCTACGAGCAGTACTTC. This gives the protein CASSQEQAGTSISRGSYEQYF.